The sequence of this T cell receptor (beta chain) was determined in a study of T-cell reconstitution after alpha-beta-depleted transplantation in children (dated by TCRdb to about 2016). A note on the overall study: Using TCR repertoire profiling, the study followed T-cell immune reconstitution in a quantitative way in children after TCRalphabeta/CD19-depleted allogeneic hematopoietic cell transplantation.

This clonotype was counted only a few times. This clone's antigen is unknown. Per-base quality was not reported, and no clone a single base away is much larger than it. The library came from PCR. Sequencing was carried out with an Illumina HiSeq 2500. To normalize quantification of the TCRbeta repertoire, the TCR libraries were built with molecular barcoding that relied on unique molecular identifiers. Using fastp at Q25 and MiXCR, TCRdb reprocessed the public reads and kept productive beta chains. Here each entry gathers all rows of one CDR3 protein and keeps the most common genes and DNA. For this sample there are 450,000 to 600,000 distinct CDR3 sequences; approximately 20% appear just once. The ten largest clones capture 3% to 3.5% of the sample. Per the germline V gene, SGHAT is the CDR1 and FQNNGV is the CDR2. Reading from cysteine to phenylalanine, the CDR3 counts 18 amino acids. This entry keeps only the CDR3 DNA: 54 bases, framed from base 1. V is reduced by 5 bases and J by 0 bases, leaving a spacing of 17 bases between them.

The chain links TRBV11-2 with TRBJ2-6; perhaps TRBD2 is the D gene, with 6 bases matching. The sequences come from PBMCs from the stem cell graft donor, collected from the stem cell graft. This clonotype originated in a human donor who donated a stem cell graft to a child with acute lymphoblastic leukemia. The nucleotides read TGTGCCAGCAGCATCACGGAGGGGCGGGCCTCTGGGGCCAACGTCCTGACTTTC. It specifies CASSITEGRASGANVLTF.